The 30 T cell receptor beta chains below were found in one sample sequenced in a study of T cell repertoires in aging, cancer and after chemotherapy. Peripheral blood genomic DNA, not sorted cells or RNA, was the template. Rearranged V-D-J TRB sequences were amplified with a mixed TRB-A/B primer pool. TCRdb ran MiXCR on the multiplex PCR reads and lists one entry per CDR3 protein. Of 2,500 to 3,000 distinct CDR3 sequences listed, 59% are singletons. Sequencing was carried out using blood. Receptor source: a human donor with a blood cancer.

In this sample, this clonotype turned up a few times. This CDR3 is CASSEWGGAGDTQYF. The DNA of the CDR3 is TGTGCCAGCAGTGAGTGGGGAGGCGCGGGAGATACGCAGTATTTT. The chain recombines TRBV6-5 with TRBJ2-3; a weak D match, TRBD2 (6 bases). The germline V and J ends were trimmed by 5 bases and 5 bases, with 17 bases remaining between them. Looked up from germline, CDR1 is MNHEY and CDR2 is SVGAGI. This CDR3 spans 15 amino acids.

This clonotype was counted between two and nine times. The CDR3: CASTVRAGRETQYF. Written as DNA, the CDR3 is TGTGCCAGCACCGTCCGGGCAGGGCGGGAGACCCAGTACTTC. V gene TRBV6-5 combines with J gene TRBJ2-5; TRBD1 might be the D (5 bases). CDR1 is MNHEY, CDR2 SVGAGI, per germline. V lost 7 bases, J lost 5 bases, and 17 bases lay in between. The CDR3 consists of 14 residues.

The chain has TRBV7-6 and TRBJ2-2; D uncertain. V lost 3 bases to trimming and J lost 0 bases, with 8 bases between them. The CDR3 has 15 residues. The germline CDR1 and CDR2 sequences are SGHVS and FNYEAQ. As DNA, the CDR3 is TGTGCCAGCAGCTTTAGTGGTACGAACACCGGGGAGCTGTTTTTT. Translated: CASSFSGTNTGELFF.

CDR3 protein: CASTQGGGDQPQHF. CDR3 DNA sequence: TGTGCCAGCACCCAAGGAGGGGGCGATCAGCCCCAGCATTTT. The chain carries TRBV12-3 or TRBV12-4 and TRBJ1-5; TRBD1 aligns across 7 bases. The V segment lost 7 bases and the J segment 5 bases; nucleotides outside the gene matches: 8. This CDR3 has 14 residues.

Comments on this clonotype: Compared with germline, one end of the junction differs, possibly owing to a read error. CDR3 nucleotides: TGCGCCAGCAGCTTGGAAGCCGCCGGGGATGAGCAGTTCTTC. It is translated as CASSLEAAGDEQFF. The gene calls are TRBV7-6 and TRBJ2-1, with D possibly matching TRBD2 (5 bases). Germline loops: CDR1 SGHVS, CDR2 FNYEAQ. The CDR3 is 14 amino acids.

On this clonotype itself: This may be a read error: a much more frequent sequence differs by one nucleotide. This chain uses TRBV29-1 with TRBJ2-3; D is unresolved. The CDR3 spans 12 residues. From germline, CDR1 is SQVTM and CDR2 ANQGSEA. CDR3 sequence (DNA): TGCAGAGTTGATGGCAGCACAGATACGCAGTATTTT. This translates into CRVDGSTDTQYF.

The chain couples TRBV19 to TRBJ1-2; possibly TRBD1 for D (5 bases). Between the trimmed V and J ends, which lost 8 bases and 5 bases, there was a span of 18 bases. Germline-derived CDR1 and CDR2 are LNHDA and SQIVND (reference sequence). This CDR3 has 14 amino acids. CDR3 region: CASLGVGERYGYTF. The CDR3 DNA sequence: TGTGCCAGTTTGGGGGTAGGAGAGAGGTATGGCTACACCTTC.

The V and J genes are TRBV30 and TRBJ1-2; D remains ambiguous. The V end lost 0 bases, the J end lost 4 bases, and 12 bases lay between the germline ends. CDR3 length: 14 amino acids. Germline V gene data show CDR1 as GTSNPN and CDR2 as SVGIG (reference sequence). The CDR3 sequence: CAWSVEGRTYGYTF. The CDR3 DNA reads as TGTGCCTGGAGTGTAGAAGGGAGGACCTATGGCTACACCTTC.

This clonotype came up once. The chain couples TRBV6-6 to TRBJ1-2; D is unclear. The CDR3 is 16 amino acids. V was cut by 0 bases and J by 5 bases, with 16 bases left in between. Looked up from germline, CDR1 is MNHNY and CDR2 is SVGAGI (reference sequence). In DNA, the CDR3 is TGTGCCAGCAGTTACTCGAAGGCAGGACCGACTTATGGCTACACCTTC. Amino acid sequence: CASSYSKAGPTYGYTF.

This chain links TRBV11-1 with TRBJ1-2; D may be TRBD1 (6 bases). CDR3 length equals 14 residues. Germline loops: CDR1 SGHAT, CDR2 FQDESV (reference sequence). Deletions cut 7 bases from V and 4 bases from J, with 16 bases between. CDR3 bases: TGTGCCAGCACCCCAGGGGATGGTGGCTATGGCTACACCTTC. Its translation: CASTPGDGGYGYTF.

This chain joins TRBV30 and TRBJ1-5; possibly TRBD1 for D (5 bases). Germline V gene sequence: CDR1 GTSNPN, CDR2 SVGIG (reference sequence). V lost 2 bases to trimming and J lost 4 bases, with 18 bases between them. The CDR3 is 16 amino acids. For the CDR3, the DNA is TGTGCCTGGAGTTCCCTGGGTCCACGGGGGAATCAGCCCCAGCATTTT. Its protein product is CAWSSLGPRGNQPQHF.

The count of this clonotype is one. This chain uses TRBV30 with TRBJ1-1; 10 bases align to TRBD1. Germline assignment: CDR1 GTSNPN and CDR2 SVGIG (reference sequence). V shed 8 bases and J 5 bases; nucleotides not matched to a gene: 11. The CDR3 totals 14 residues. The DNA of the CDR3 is TGTGCCAGTAGAGGGGGACAGGGGAGAACTGAAGCTTTCTTT. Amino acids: CASRGGQGRTEAFF.

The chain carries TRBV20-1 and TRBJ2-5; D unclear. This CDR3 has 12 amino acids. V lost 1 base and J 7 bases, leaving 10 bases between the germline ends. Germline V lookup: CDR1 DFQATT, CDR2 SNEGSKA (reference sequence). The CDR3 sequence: CSARAALGTQYF. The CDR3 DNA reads TGCAGTGCTAGAGCAGCCCTAGGGACCCAGTACTTC.

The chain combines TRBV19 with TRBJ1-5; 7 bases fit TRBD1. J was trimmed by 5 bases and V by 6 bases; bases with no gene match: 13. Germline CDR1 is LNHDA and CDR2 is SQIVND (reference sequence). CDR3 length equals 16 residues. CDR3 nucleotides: TGTGCCAGTAGCATCTTGGGGGAAGGGGGCTATCAGCCCCAGCATTTT. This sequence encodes CASSILGEGGYQPQHF.

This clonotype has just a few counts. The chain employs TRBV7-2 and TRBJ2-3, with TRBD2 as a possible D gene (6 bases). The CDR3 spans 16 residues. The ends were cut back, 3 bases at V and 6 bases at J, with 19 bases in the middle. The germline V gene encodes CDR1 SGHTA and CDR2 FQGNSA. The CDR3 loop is CASSLGGSAARDTQYF. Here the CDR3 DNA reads TGTGCCAGCAGCTTGGGGGGATCGGCCGCCCGGGATACGCAGTATTTT.

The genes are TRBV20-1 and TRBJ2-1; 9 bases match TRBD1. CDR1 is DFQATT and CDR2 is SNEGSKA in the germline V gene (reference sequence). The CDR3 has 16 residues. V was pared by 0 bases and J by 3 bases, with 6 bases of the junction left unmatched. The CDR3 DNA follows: TGCAGTGCTAGAGATGCGGGACAGGGCCTCTACAATGAGCAGTTCTTC. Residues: CSARDAGQGLYNEQFF.

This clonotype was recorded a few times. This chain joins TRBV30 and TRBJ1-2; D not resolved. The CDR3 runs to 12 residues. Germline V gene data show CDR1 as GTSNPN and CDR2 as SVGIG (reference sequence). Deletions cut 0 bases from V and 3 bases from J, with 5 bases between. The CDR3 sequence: CAWSVGYYGYTF. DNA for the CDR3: TGTGCCTGGAGTGTAGGGTACTATGGCTACACCTTC.

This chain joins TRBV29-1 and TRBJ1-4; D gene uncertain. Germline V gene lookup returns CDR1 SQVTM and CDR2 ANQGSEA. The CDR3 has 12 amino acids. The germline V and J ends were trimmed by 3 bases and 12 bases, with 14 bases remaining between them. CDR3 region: CSVDTSGRELFF. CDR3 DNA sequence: TGCAGCGTTGATACATCAGGCAGAGAACTGTTTTTT.

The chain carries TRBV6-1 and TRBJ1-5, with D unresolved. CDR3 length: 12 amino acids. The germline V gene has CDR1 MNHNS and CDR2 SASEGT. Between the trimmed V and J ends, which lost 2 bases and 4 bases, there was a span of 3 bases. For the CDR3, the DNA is TGTGCCAGCAGTGAATGGAATCAGCCCCAGCATTTT. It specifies CASSEWNQPQHF.

CDR3 sequence reads: CSVSRVGGAEETQYF. As DNA, the CDR3 is TGCAGCGTCTCCCGGGTCGGGGGGGCGGAGGAGACCCAGTACTTC. The J gene is TRBJ2-5, the V gene TRBV29-1; 8 bases are shared with TRBD2. Germline V lookup: CDR1 SQVTM, CDR2 ANQGSEA. V shed 6 bases and J 5 bases; nucleotides not matched to a gene: 14. The CDR3 contains 15 residues.

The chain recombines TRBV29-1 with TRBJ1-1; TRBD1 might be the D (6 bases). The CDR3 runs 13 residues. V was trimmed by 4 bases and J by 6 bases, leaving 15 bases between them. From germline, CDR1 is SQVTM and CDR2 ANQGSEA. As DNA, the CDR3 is TGCAGCGTTGTACGGGGGGCCCCAGCTGAAGCTTTCTTT. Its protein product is CSVVRGAPAEAFF. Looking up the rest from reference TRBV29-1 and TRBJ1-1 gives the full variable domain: SAVISQKPSRDICQRGTSLTIQCQVDSQVTMMFWYRQQPGQSLTLIATANQGSEATYESGFVIDKFPISRPNLTFSTLTVSNMSPEDSSIYLCSVVRGAPAEAFFGQGTRLTVV.

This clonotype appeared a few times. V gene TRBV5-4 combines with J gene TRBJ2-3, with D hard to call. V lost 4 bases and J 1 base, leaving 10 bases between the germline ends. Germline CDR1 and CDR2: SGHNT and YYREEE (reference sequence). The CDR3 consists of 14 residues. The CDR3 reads CASSPPQGTDTQYF. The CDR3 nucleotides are TGTGCCAGCAGCCCGCCCCAGGGCACAGATACGCAGTATTTT.

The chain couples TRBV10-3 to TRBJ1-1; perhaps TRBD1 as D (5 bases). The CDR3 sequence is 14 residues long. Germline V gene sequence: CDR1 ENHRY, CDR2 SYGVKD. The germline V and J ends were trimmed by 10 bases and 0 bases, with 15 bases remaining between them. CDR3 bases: TGTGCCACCCAGACAGTCCCCATGAACACTGAAGCTTTCTTT. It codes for CATQTVPMNTEAFF.

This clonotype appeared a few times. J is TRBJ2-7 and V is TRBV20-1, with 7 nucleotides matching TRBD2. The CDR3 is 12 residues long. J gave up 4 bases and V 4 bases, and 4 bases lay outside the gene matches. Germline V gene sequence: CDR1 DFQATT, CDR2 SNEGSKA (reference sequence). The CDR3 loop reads CSAIGGRYEQYF. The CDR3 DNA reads TGCAGTGCTATAGGCGGGAGATACGAGCAGTACTTC.

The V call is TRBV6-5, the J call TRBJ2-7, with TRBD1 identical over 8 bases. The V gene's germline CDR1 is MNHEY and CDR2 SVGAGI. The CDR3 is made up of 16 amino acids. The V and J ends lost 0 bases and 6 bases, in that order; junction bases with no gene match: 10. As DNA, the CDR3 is TGTGCCAGCAGTTACTCGCCTTGGCAGGGGGCGAGCGAGCAGTACTTC. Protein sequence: CASSYSPWQGASEQYF.

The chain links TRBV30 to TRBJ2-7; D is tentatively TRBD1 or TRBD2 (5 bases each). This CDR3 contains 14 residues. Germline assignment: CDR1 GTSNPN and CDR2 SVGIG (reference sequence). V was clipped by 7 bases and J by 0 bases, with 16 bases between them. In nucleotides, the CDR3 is TGTGCCTCCCGGCGGGCAGGGTTCTCCTACGAGCAGTACTTC. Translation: CASRRAGFSYEQYF. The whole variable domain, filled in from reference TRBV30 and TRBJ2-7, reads SQTIHQWPATLVQPVGSPLSLECTVEGTSNPNLYWYRQAAGRGLQLLFYSVGIGQISSEVPQNLSASRPQDRQFILSSKKLLLSDSGFYLCASRRAGFSYEQYFGPGTRLTVT.

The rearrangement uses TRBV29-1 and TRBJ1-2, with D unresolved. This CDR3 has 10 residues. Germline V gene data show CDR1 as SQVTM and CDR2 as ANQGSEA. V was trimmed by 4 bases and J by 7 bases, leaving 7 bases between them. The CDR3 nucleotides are TGCAGCGTTGGGGATTTTGGCTACACCTTC. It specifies CSVGDFGYTF. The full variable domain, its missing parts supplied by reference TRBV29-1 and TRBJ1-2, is SAVISQKPSRDICQRGTSLTIQCQVDSQVTMMFWYRQQPGQSLTLIATANQGSEATYESGFVIDKFPISRPNLTFSTLTVSNMSPEDSSIYLCSVGDFGYTFGSGTRLTVV.

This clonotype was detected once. CDR3 amino acids: CASSLPTGGNNEQFF. The CDR3 nucleotides read TGTGCCAGCAGTTTACCCACCGGCGGGAACAATGAGCAGTTCTTC. This chain links TRBV12-3 or TRBV12-4 with TRBJ2-1; TRBD2 is a possible D gene (6 bases). The CDR3 is 15 residues long. V was clipped by 2 bases and J by 5 bases, with 13 bases between them.

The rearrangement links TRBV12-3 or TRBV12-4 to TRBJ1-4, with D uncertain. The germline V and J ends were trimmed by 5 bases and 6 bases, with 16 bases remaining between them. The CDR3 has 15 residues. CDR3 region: CASSTAGPIHEKLFF. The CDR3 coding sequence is TGTGCCAGCAGTACCGCCGGGCCAATTCATGAAAAACTGTTTTTT.

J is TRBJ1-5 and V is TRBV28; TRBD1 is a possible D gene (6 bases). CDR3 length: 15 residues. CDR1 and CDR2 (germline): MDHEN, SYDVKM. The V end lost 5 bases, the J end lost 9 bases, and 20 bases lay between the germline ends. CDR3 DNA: TGTGCCAGCAGTCCCGGGCCTAAGGGGGGTCCGCCCCAGCATTTT. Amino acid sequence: CASSPGPKGGPPQHF.